This is a list of T cell receptor beta chains from one sample in a study of vaccination effects on CD4 cells after COVID-19. Their specific antigens are unknown. Sequencing was performed with immunoSEQ multiplex PCR; in TCRdb, only in-frame clones are kept and a portion is missing. The sample records fewer than 30,000 clones, around 78% being singletons. The sequenced sample was CD4+ T cells from PBMCs cultured with HCoV-NL63 spike peptides, obtained before COVID-19 vaccination. These receptors were taken from a human donor who had a prior SARS-CoV-2 infection. CDR3s include the opening cysteine and the closing phenylalanine or tryptophan. The D gene is left open where the match is weak. Clone size appears in some rows only: once, few, many, or a class for an expanded clone.

j_call clone_size v_call d_call cdr3_aa cdr3_nt
TRBJ2-1 . TRBV12-3/TRBV12-4 . CASSLVANEQFF TGTGCCAGCAGTTTGGTCGCCAATGAGCAGTTCTTC
TRBJ2-5 . TRBV12-3/TRBV12-4 TRBD2 CASRILAGGTQYF TGTGCCAGCAGAATCCTAGCGGGAGGGACCCAGTACTTC
TRBJ1-5 . TRBV6-5 . CASLWQSNQPQHF TGTGCCAGCTTATGGCAGTCCAATCAGCCCCAGCATTTT
TRBJ2-7 . TRBV12-3/TRBV12-4 . CASRGTVSYEQYF TGTGCCAGCAGGGGGACGGTCTCCTACGAGCAGTACTTC
TRBJ1-2 . TRBV10-3 . CATAGRDYGYTF TGTGCCACCGCGGGGCGTGACTATGGCTACACCTTC
TRBJ2-4 . TRBV12-3/TRBV12-4 TRBD1 CASSDRGYDIQYF TGTGCCAGCAGTGACAGGGGATACGACATTCAGTACTTC
TRBJ2-7 . TRBV6-2/TRBV6-3 . CASSDPRDPYEQYF TGTGCCAGCAGCGACCCCCGGGACCCCTACGAGCAGTACTTC
TRBJ2-2 few TRBV6-5 . CASSYIRATGELFF TGTGCCAGCAGTTACATCAGGGCCACCGGGGAGCTGTTTTTT
TRBJ1-4 . TRBV4-2 . CASSQEQGRWELFF TGTGCCAGCAGCCAAGAACAGGGCCGTTGGGAACTGTTTTTT
TRBJ1-1 . TRBV6-5 TRBD1 CASSTRQGKTFF TGTGCCAGCAGTACCAGACAGGGTAAGACTTTCTTT
TRBJ1-3 few TRBV7-6 . CASSEITGTGNTIYF TGTGCCAGCAGCGAGATTACAGGGACTGGAAACACCATATATTTT
TRBJ1-3 . TRBV5-6 . CASSLYEAIYSGNTIYF TGTGCCAGCAGCTTGTACGAGGCCATTTACTCTGGAAACACCATATATTTT
TRBJ1-2 . TRBV29-1 . CSVEDRQNGYTF TGCAGCGTTGAAGATCGGCAGAATGGCTACACCTTC
TRBJ2-5 . TRBV2 . CANQWDLGWAQYF TGTGCCAACCAGTGGGATTTGGGTTGGGCCCAGTACTTC
TRBJ2-5 . TRBV24-1 TRBD2 CATSDPREGGETQYF TGTGCCACCAGTGATCCTAGGGAGGGCGGGGAGACCCAGTACTTC
TRBJ1-6 . TRBV7-8 . CASSLIEGGYNSPLHF TGTGCCAGCAGCTTAATCGAGGGGGGCTATAATTCACCCCTCCACTTT
TRBJ2-7 . TRBV9 . CASSVGGISYEQYF TGTGCCAGCAGCGTAGGAGGGATATCCTACGAGCAGTACTTC
TRBJ1-1 . TRBV15 . CATSRGFNTEAFF TGTGCCACCAGCAGAGGTTTTAACACTGAAGCTTTCTTT
TRBJ1-1 . TRBV6-2/TRBV6-3 . CASSANVNTEAFF TGTGCCAGCAGTGCCAATGTGAACACTGAAGCTTTCTTT